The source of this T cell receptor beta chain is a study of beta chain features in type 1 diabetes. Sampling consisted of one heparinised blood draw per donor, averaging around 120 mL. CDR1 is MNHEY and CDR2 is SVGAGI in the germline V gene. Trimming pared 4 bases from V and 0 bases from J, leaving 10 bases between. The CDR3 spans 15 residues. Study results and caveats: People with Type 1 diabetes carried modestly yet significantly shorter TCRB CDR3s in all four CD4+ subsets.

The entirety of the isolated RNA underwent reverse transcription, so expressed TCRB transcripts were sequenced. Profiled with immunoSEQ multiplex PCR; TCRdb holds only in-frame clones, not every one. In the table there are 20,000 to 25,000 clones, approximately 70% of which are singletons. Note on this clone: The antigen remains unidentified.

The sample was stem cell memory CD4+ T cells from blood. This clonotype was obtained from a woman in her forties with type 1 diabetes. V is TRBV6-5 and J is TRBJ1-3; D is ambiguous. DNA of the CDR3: TGTGCCAGCAGTTCGACATACCTCTCTGGAAACACCATATATTTT. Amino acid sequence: CASSSTYLSGNTIYF.